The entry that follows covers one TCR beta chain sequence. Its antigen is still unknown. This entry comes from a study of T cells after posttransplantation cyclophosphamide. Study results and limitations: TRB clonality was highly associated with recipient CMV seropositivity and reactivation. Donor CD8+ memory clones often dominated recipient blood repertoires at later times. Skin or GI-infiltrating T cells shared few TRB sequences with blood.

Sequencing was performed with immunoSEQ multiplex PCR; in TCRdb, only in-frame clones are kept and a portion is missing. Here the sample spans about 43,000 clones, 80% to 95% being singletons. A marrow graft followed busulfan-fludarabine conditioning, with cyclophosphamide on days +3 and +4. The V gene's germline CDR1 is SGHKS and CDR2 YYEKEE (reference sequence). V was clipped by 4 bases and J by 7 bases, with 9 bases between them. There are 13 residues in the CDR3. The input for sequencing was PBMCs, taken around 63 days after allogeneic stem cell transplant with posttransplant cyclophosphamide. The chain joins TRBV5-5 to TRBJ1-6, with D maybe TRBD1 (5 bases). This clonotype was sampled from a male patient aged 60-69 years who received an allogeneic stem cell transplant from a related donor and was CMV-positive. The graft donor may account for some of the T cells. The CDR3 protein is CASSNRQNSPLHF. CDR3 DNA: TGTGCCAGCAGCAATCGACAGAATTCACCCCTCCACTTT.